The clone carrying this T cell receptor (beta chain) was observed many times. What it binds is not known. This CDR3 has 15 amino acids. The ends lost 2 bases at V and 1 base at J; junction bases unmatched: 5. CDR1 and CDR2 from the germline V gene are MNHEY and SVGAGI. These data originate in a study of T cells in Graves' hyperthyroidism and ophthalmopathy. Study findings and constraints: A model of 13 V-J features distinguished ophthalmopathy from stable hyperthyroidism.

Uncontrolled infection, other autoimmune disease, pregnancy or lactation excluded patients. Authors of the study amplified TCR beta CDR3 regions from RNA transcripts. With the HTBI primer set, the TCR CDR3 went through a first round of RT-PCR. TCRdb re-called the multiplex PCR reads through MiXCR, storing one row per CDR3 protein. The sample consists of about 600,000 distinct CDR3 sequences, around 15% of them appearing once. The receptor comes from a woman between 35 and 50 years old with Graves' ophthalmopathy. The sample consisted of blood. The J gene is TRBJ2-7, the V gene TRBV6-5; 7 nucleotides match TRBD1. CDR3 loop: CASSYAYRGSYEQYF. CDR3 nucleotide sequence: TGTGCCAGCAGTTACGCCTACAGGGGTTCCTACGAGCAGTACTTC.